The T cell receptor (beta chain) under discussion was sequenced for a study of CD8 T cells in ankylosing spondylitis. This clonotype occurred once. The CDR3 covers 15 residues. From the 5' RACE reads, TCRdb called clonotypes with MiXCR, one entry per CDR3 protein. The repertoire holds a few hundred thousand distinct CDR3 sequences, with 20% to 25% as singletons. This TCR derives from a male donor with ankylosing spondylitis or in good health (not recorded which). Sequencing was carried out using blood, either unsorted or a sorted T cell fraction (not recorded which). The V gene is TRBV21-1, the J gene TRBJ2-7; the DNA was not compared with TRBD1, the D call given in the table. TRBV21-1 is annotated as a pseudogene. This CDR3 reads CASSKVEGAVDEQYF. CDR3 in DNA: TGTGCCAGCAGCAAAGTGGAGGGGGCGGTTGACGAGCAGTACTTC.